These 8 T cell receptor beta chains were sequenced from one sample in a study of T-cell reconstitution after alpha-beta-depleted transplantation in children. Unique molecular identifiers were incorporated into the prepared TCRbeta library. MiXCR, run by TCRdb on the PCR reads, gives a single entry per CDR3 protein. Of roughly 340,000 distinct CDR3 sequences listed, under 20% were seen once; the top ten hold about 41%. The starting material was PBMCs, mostly from graft donor cells, obtained 360 days after TCRalphabeta/CD19-depleted stem cell transplant. These receptors all come from a male patient between 2 and 10 years old who had a stem cell transplant for acute lymphoblastic leukemia, so the T cells may come from the graft donor.

The rearrangement links TRBV7-9 to TRBJ2-6, with D unclear. The ends were cut back, 5 bases at V and 1 base at J, with 6 bases in the middle. Germline CDR1 SEHNR, CDR2 FQNEAQ (reference sequence). The CDR3 covers 14 residues. In DNA form, the CDR3 reads TGTGCCAGCAGCCCAAGGTCTGGGGCCAACGTCCTGACTTTC. Translated: CASSPRSGANVLTF.

The CDR3, as DNA: TGTGCCACCAGCAGCCAGGGGGGTGAAGCTTTCTTT. Translated: CATSSQGGEAFF. The V gene is TRBV15, the J gene TRBJ1-1; 7 nucleotides line up with TRBD1. V was pared by 3 bases and J by 7 bases, with 2 bases of the junction left unmatched. Germline V lookup: CDR1 LNHNV, CDR2 YYDKDF (reference sequence). The CDR3 runs 12 residues.

In its sample, this clonotype was seen many times. V gene TRBV12-3 or TRBV12-4 combines with J gene TRBJ2-7, with D perhaps TRBD2 (5 bases). This CDR3 has 15 residues. V was pared by 5 bases and J by 5 bases, with 19 bases between. The CDR3, as DNA: TGTGCCAGCAGTGATGAAGACGAGTTGAGGGACGAGCAGTACTTC. Translation gives CASSDEDELRDEQYF.

The DNA for the CDR3 is TGTGCTAGTGGTTTGGTCGTACGAGGCGGGACCTACACTGAAGCTTTCTTT. Translating it yields CASGLVVRGGTYTEAFF. V and J are TRBV12-5 and TRBJ1-1; tentative D call: TRBD1 (5 bases). The CDR3 sequence is 17 residues long. The ends were cut back, 0 bases at V and 3 bases at J, with 17 bases in the middle. Germline values: CDR1 LGHNT, CDR2 FRNRAP.

The chain combines TRBV7-6 with TRBJ2-3; TRBD2 might be the D (7 bases). The CDR3 runs to 16 residues. Germline CDR1 reads SGHVS; CDR2 reads FNYEAQ. Trimming cost V 5 bases and J 4 bases, with 19 bases left between them. The CDR3 region is CASSPFYGGLADTQYF. The CDR3 DNA follows: TGTGCCAGCAGCCCTTTCTACGGGGGGCTCGCAGATACGCAGTATTTT.

This clonotype occurred a few times. This rearrangement joins TRBV9 to TRBJ2-5; 9 bases are shared with TRBD1. The junction had 11 bases not matched to a gene; V was cut back by 3 bases and J by 5 bases. The CDR3 sequence is 16 residues long. Germline CDR1 is SGDLS and CDR2 is YYNGEE. CDR3 nucleotide sequence: TGTGCCAGCAGCGGAACGGGACAGGGATACCGGGAGACCCAGTACTTC. As protein: CASSGTGQGYRETQYF.

This clonotype was detected a few times. The chain joins TRBV11-2 to TRBJ2-5, with D perhaps TRBD1 (6 bases). Trimming removed 4 bases from V and 4 bases from J, with 19 bases in between. The CDR3 covers 16 residues. Germline V gene lookup returns CDR1 SGHAT and CDR2 FQNNGV. Here the CDR3 reads CASSSFWVGTRETQYF. CDR3 DNA sequence: TGTGCCAGCAGCTCCTTTTGGGTCGGGACACGAGAGACCCAGTACTTC.

This rearrangement joins TRBV7-8 to TRBJ2-7, with 11 bases lining up with TRBD2. V lost 5 bases, J lost 2 bases, and 5 bases stayed unmatched. The CDR3 consists of 15 residues. Germline assignment: CDR1 SGHVS and CDR2 FQNEAQ. CDR3 sequence (DNA): TGTGCCAGCAGCAAAACTAGCGGGGGTACCTACGAGCAGTACTTC. This encodes CASSKTSGGTYEQYF.